This T cell receptor (beta chain) originates from a study of T cell changes during pregnancy in multiple sclerosis. CDR3 length: 11 amino acids. Germline V gene lookup returns CDR1 SQVTM and CDR2 ANQGSEA. V lost 6 bases, J lost 7 bases, and 10 bases lay in between. TCRdb's table, derived via immunoSEQ multiplex PCR, lists solely in-frame clones and lacks some. The table has 45,000 to 50,000 clones, approximately 91% seen once. The rearrangement joins TRBV29-1 to TRBJ2-1; D not resolved. This TCR was sampled from a female donor with multiple sclerosis, enrolled in a pregnancy study. The specimen comprised CD8+ T cells from peripheral blood mononuclear cells, sampled after pregnancy. The CDR3 DNA is TGCAGCGTCCTTATCCTAAATGAGCAGTTCTTC. It codes for CSVLILNEQFF.